This TCR beta chain comes out of a study of molecular identifiers for immune sequencing clone quantification. The V gene end was trimmed by 0 bases and the J gene end by 5 bases; junction bases not matched to a gene: 3. CDR3 length equals 14 residues. The V gene's germline CDR1 is PRHDT and CDR2 FYEKMQ (reference sequence). A CD8+CD4-CCR7+CD45RA+ phenotype served as the sorting definition for naive CD8 T cells. TCRdb re-called the PCR reads with MiXCR, one entry per CDR3 protein. The repertoire has roughly 320,000 distinct CDR3 sequences, roughly 23% of them found once; the top ten carry 0.7% to 0.95%. Only a few counts were recorded for this clonotype.

Sequencing was done on a sample of naive CD8+ T cells from blood, with Jurkat cell RNA spiked in. The subset here: FACS-sorted CD8+CD4-CCR7+CD45RA+ naive T cells. This clonotype originated in a human donor in good health. Some libraries in this study had Jurkat cell RNA spiked in. The J gene is TRBJ2-5, the V gene TRBV13, with TRBD2 matching over 7 bases. The CDR3 here is CASSLGLSGETQYF. The CDR3 nucleotides read TGTGCCAGCAGCTTAGGCCTTAGCGGGGAGACCCAGTACTTC.